These 13 T cell receptor beta chains originate from one sample sequenced in a study of response to subunit inactivated influenza vaccine. TCRdb re-derived calls from the RT-PCR reads in MiXCR, one entry per CDR3 protein. The repertoire includes about 540,000 distinct CDR3 sequences, under 30% of them detected once, and 2.8% sits in the top ten. This sample also belongs to another study, concerning T cells expressing NK-cell markers. From that study: cDNA encoding TCR beta was synthesized via 5'RACE template switching incorporating UMIs.

The source material was CD4+ T cells sorted from PBMCs, sampled 11 to 12 days after vaccination. Source of these receptors: a man aged 50-59 years who received an inactivated influenza vaccine.

This chain joins TRBV24-1 and TRBJ1-1; 7 nucleotides align to TRBD1. Germline V lookup: CDR1 KGHDR, CDR2 SFDVKD. CDR3 length: 12 residues. J was trimmed by 11 bases and V by 2 bases; bases with no gene match: 4. DNA for the CDR3: TGTGCCACCAGTGATTCGGACAGGAAGGCTTTCTTT. Residues: CATSDSDRKAFF.

This clonotype came up a few times. The J gene is TRBJ2-5, the V gene TRBV10-3, with TRBD1 matching over 9 bases. Germline lookup yields CDR1 ENHRY and CDR2 SYGVKD. There are 13 residues in the CDR3. J was trimmed by 5 bases and V by 7 bases; bases with no gene match: 5. The CDR3 DNA reads TGTGCCATCAAGGGACAGGGAGAGGAGACCCAGTACTTC. Amino acids: CAIKGQGEETQYF.

This clonotype was detected ten times or more. The V gene is TRBV12-3 or TRBV12-4, the J gene TRBJ2-1, with TRBD1 as a possible D gene (5 bases). CDR3 length equals 16 residues. V was pared by 3 bases and J by 2 bases, with 14 bases between. The CDR3 is CASSLRAGITYNEQFF. The CDR3 nucleotides are TGTGCCAGCAGTTTGCGTGCAGGGATCACCTACAATGAGCAGTTCTTC.

This clonotype was detected only a few times. This rearrangement joins TRBV12-3 or TRBV12-4 to TRBJ2-5, with D tentatively TRBD1 (5 bases). This CDR3 has 14 amino acids. Trimming removed 2 bases at V and 1 base at J, with 8 bases between. CDR3 protein: CASSLRQLQETQYF. The DNA of the CDR3 is TGTGCCAGCAGTTTAAGACAGCTCCAAGAGACCCAGTACTTC.

The chain employs TRBV7-9 and TRBJ2-7; TRBD1 aligns across 8 bases. With 5 bases clipped from V and 6 bases from J, the junction kept 15 bases outside the gene matches. Germline CDR1 and CDR2: SEHNR and FQNEAQ (reference sequence). The CDR3 sequence is 16 residues long. In DNA, the CDR3 is TGTGCCAGCAGCCTCACAGGGGGGTGGGATAGGGGCGAGCAGTACTTC. Translated, it gives CASSLTGGWDRGEQYF. The full variable domain, its missing parts supplied by reference TRBV7-9 and TRBJ2-7, is DTGVSQNPRHKITKRGQNVTFRCDPISEHNRLYWYRQTLGQGPEFLTYFQNEAQLEKSRLLSDRFSAERPKGSFSTLEIQRTEQGDSAMYLCASSLTGGWDRGEQYFGPGTRLTVT.

This clonotype was detected only a few times. The V call is TRBV12-3 or TRBV12-4, the J call TRBJ2-7, with a tentative D call TRBD1 (6 bases). The CDR3 consists of 12 residues. The V end was cut by 5 bases, the J end by 6 bases, with 11 bases between. For the CDR3, the DNA is TGTGCCAGCAGTACCACAGGGTTCGAGCAGTACTTC. Its protein is CASSTTGFEQYF.

In its sample, this clonotype was seen many times. This chain joins TRBV6-5 and TRBJ2-6; tentatively, D is TRBD1 or TRBD2 (5 bases each). The CDR3 is made up of 16 amino acids. The germline V gene encodes CDR1 MNHEY and CDR2 SVGAGI. Trimming took off 4 bases at V and 0 bases at J, with 10 bases between the two ends. DNA of the CDR3: TGTGCCAGCAGTTGGGGGTCCAACTCTGGGGCCAACGTCCTGACTTTC. Translated, it gives CASSWGSNSGANVLTF.

This clonotype turned up a few times. CDR3 region: CSAQGQVNQPQHF. The CDR3 DNA follows: TGCAGCGCCCAGGGACAGGTCAATCAGCCCCAGCATTTT. This chain links TRBV29-1 with TRBJ1-5; 8 bases match TRBD1. Germline CDR1 reads SQVTM; CDR2 reads ANQGSEA. With 7 bases clipped from V and 3 bases from J, the junction kept 5 bases outside the gene matches. This CDR3 is 13 amino acids long.

This clonotype was found a few times. This sequence joins TRBV28 and TRBJ1-2, with D possibly matching TRBD1 (6 bases). Trimming took 6 bases from V and 8 from J, leaving 16 bases between them. This CDR3 is built from 13 residues. From germline, CDR1 is MDHEN and CDR2 SYDVKM. The DNA for the CDR3 is TGTGCCAGCAGAACGGGACAAGGGCTGGGCTACACCTTC. Translating gives CASRTGQGLGYTF.

The chain employs TRBV7-3 and TRBJ2-7, with TRBD2 matching 10 bases. Germline values: CDR1 SGHTA, CDR2 FQGTGA. Unmatched junction bases numbered 4, after V lost 2 bases and J lost 6 bases. The CDR3 spans 14 residues. The CDR3 sequence is CASSLGASGSEQYF. As DNA, the CDR3 is TGTGCCAGCAGCTTAGGGGCTAGCGGGAGCGAGCAGTACTTC. The full variable domain, in which reference TRBV7-3 and TRBJ2-7 provide the parts outside the CDR3, is GAGVSQTPSNKVTEKGKYVELRCDPISGHTALYWYRQSLGQGPEFLIYFQGTGAADDSGLPNDRFFAVRPEGSVSTLKIQRTERGDSAVYLCASSLGASGSEQYFGPGTRLTVT.

This clonotype has only a few counts. The V and J genes are TRBV7-9 and TRBJ2-5, with a possible D match to TRBD2 (6 bases). There are 15 residues in the CDR3. Germline V gene lookup returns CDR1 SEHNR and CDR2 FQNEAQ (reference sequence). V lost 5 bases, J lost 4 bases, and 17 bases lay in between. The CDR3 region is CASSKGLAPTETQYF. CDR3 DNA sequence: TGTGCCAGCAGCAAGGGGCTAGCGCCTACAGAGACCCAGTACTTC.

There are a few counts of this clonotype. The gene calls are TRBV4-2 and TRBJ2-5; D uncertain. The V end was cut by 0 bases, the J end by 5 bases, with 7 bases between. Germline V gene data show CDR1 as LGHNA and CDR2 as YNFKEQ. CDR3 size: 13 residues. In DNA, the CDR3 is TGTGCCAGCAGCCAAGACAGTTTGGAGACCCAGTACTTC. Translating gives CASSQDSLETQYF.

This clonotype was detected many times. CDR3 nucleotides: TGTGCCTGGGAAAGAAGGGCCCCTAACGAGCAGTACTTC. Translated, it gives CAWERRAPNEQYF. V and J are TRBV30 and TRBJ2-7; D is ambiguous. Germline CDR1 reads GTSNPN; CDR2 reads SVGIG (reference sequence). The CDR3 length is 13 residues. Trimming removed 5 bases at V and 5 bases at J, with 16 bases between. The variable domain in full, completed from reference TRBV30 and TRBJ2-7, reads SQTIHQWPATLVQPVGSPLSLECTVEGTSNPNLYWYRQAAGRGLQLLFYSVGIGQISSEVPQNLSASRPQDRQFILSSKKLLLSDSGFYLCAWERRAPNEQYFGPGTRLTVT.